The T cell receptor (beta chain) described here comes from a study of lymphopenia after photon versus proton radiotherapy. As for this clone: Its antigen is unidentified.

The repertoire was sequenced with immunoSEQ multiplex PCR; TCRdb's copy has only in-frame clones and lacks some. Of under 20,000 clones in the sample, 75% to 95% were seen once. Whole-study findings and limits: After the lymphocyte nadir, photon-treated repertoires showed oligoclonal expansion, especially of CD8+ Temra cells. Under photons, naive T cells and diversity fell while effector/memory populations rose. A bigger post-nadir fall in TCR diversity correlated inversely with survival time in deceased patients.

Trimming pared 3 bases from V and 3 bases from J, leaving 12 bases between. Germline CDR1 SGHDT, CDR2 YYEEEE. The CDR3 is 14 amino acids. The specimen was peripheral blood, collected from a patient treated with photon-based radiotherapy. V gene TRBV5-6 combines with J gene TRBJ1-1; D uncertain. The source of this sequence is a man in his 60s with pancreatic cancer. CDR3 in amino acids: CASSWRFGDTEAFF. DNA of the CDR3: TGTGCCAGCAGCTGGCGTTTTGGAGACACTGAAGCTTTCTTT.